A single TCR beta chain is shown here with its context. Its antigen is currently unknown. Some clones are missing from TCRdb's copy, which holds only in-frame ones; the method was immunoSEQ multiplex PCR. The sample shows about 75,000 clones, around four fifths of them seen only once. CDR1 and CDR2 (germline): SGHKS, YYEKEE (reference sequence). The CDR3 has 17 amino acids. V dropped 0 bases and J dropped 4; count of bases not matched to a gene: 9. The sample is drawn from a study of cytomegalovirus exposure and HLA in healthy donors. General observations from the study: It was found in a later analysis that first-cohort TCR clusters tended to co-occur in the 90 to 150 validation repertoires.

The sequence was collected from a man younger than 40 in good health and CMV-seronegative. The chain recombines TRBV5-5 with TRBJ2-5; 10 bases align to TRBD2. The sequencing input was PBMCs. Here the CDR3 DNA reads TGTGCCAGCAGCTTGGTGACCCAGCGGGAGGGCCGAGAGACCCAGTACTTC. This sequence encodes CASSLVTQREGRETQYF.